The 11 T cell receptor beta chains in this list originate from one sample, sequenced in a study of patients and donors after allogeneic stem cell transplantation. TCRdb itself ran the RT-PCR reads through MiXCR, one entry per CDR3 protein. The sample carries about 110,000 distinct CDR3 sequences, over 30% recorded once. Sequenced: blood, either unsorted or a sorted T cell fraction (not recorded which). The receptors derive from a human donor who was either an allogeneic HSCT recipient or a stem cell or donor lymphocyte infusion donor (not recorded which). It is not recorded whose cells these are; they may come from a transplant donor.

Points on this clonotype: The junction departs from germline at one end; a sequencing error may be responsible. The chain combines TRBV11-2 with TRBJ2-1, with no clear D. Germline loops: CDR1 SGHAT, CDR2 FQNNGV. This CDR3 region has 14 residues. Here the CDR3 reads CGSSPLLPRHEQFF. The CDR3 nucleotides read TGTGGCAGCAGTCCACTTCTCCCCCGCCATGAGCAGTTCTTC.

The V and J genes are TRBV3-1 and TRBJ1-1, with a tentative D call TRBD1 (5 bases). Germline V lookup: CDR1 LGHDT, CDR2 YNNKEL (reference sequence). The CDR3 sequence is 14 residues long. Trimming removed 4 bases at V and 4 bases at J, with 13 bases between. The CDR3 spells CASSRNTGGTEAFF. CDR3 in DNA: TGTGCCAGCAGCCGAAATACAGGAGGCACTGAAGCTTTCTTT.

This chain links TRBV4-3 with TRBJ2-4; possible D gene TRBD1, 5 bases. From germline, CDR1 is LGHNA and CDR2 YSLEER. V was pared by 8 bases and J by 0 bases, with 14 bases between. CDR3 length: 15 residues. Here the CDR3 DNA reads TGCGCCAGCGCGAACAGGTCCCTAGCCAAAAACATTCAGTACTTC. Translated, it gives CASANRSLAKNIQYF.

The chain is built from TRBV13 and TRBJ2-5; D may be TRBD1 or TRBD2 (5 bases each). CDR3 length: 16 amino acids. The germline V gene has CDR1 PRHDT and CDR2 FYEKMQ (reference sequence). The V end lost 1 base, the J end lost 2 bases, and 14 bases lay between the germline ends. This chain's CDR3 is CASSLALGTHQETQYF. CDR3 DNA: TGTGCCAGCAGCTTAGCGTTGGGGACGCATCAAGAGACCCAGTACTTC.

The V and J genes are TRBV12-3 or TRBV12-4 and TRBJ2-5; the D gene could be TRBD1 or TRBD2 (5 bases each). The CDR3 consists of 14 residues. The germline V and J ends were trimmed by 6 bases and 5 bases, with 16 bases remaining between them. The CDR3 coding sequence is TGTGCCAGCAGCCTTCCGGGGCCGTGGGAGACCCAGTACTTC. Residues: CASSLPGPWETQYF.

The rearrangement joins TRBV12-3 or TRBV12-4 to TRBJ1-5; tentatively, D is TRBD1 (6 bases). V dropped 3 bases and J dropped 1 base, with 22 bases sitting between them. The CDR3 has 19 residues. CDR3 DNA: TGTGCCAGCAGTTTGGGTCTGTGGGCGGGGGCGAGGAGCAATCAGCCCCAGCATTTT. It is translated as CASSLGLWAGARSNQPQHF.

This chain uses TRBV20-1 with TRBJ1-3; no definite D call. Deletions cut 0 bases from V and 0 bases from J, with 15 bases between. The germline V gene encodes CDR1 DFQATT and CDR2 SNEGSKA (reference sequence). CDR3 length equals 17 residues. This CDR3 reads CSARDWGTVNSGNTIYF. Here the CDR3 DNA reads TGCAGTGCTAGAGATTGGGGAACAGTGAACTCTGGAAACACCATATATTTT.

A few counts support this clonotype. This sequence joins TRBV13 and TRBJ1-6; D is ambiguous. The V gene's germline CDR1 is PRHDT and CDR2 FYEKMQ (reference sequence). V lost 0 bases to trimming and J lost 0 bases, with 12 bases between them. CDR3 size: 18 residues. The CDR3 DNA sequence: TGTGCCAGCAGCTTAGGGCGCGGAAGAAGCTCCTATAATTCACCCCTCCACTTT. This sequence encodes CASSLGRGRSSYNSPLHF. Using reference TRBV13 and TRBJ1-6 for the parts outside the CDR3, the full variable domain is AAGVIQSPRHLIKEKRETATLKCYPIPRHDTVYWYQQGPGQDPQFLISFYEKMQSDKGSIPDRFSAQQFSDYHSELNMSSLELGDSALYFCASSLGRGRSSYNSPLHFGNGTRLTVT.

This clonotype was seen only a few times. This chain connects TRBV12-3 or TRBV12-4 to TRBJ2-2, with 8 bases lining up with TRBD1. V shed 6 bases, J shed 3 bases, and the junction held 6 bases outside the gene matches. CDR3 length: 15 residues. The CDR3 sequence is CASSANRGDTGELFF. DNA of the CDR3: TGTGCCAGCAGCGCGAACAGGGGGGACACCGGGGAGCTGTTTTTT.

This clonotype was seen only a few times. The CDR3 nucleotides are TGCGCCAGCAGCTTACCTAACAATGAGCAGTTCTTC. As protein: CASSLPNNEQFF. This chain connects TRBV5-1 to TRBJ2-1, with D unclear. The ends were cut back, 2 bases at V and 5 bases at J, with 5 bases in the middle. CDR3 length equals 12 residues. Per germline, CDR1 SGHRS and CDR2 YFSETQ.

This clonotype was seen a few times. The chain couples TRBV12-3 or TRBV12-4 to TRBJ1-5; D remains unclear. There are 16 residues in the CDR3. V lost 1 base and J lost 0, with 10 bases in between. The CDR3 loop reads CASSLGRSYSNQPQHF. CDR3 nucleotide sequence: TGTGCCAGCAGTTTAGGCAGGTCGTATAGCAATCAGCCCCAGCATTTT.